This TCR beta chain was sequenced during a study of technical replicates of blood from several donors. The table came from immunoSEQ multiplex PCR; TCRdb's copy has only in-frame clones and leaves some out. The data hold about 74,000 clones, with around 91% observed a single time. Trimming cost V 0 bases and J 0 bases, with 9 bases left between them. Germline CDR1 is SGHNT and CDR2 is YYREEE (reference sequence). The CDR3 spans 15 residues. This TCR was sampled from a human donor in good health. This chain links TRBV5-4 with TRBJ1-1; a weak D match, TRBD1 (5 bases). Input material: T cells isolated from PBMCs. This CDR3 is CASSLEGAMNTEAFF. The CDR3 nucleotides read TGTGCCAGCAGCTTGGAAGGGGCTATGAACACTGAAGCTTTCTTT.